A selection of T cell receptor beta chains follows, all from one sample in a study of blood T cell repertoires in COVID-19. The table came from immunoSEQ multiplex PCR; TCRdb's copy has only in-frame clones and leaves some out. The table records roughly 290,000 clones, 70% to 90% of them present only once. Sequencing input: PBMCs or T cells enriched from blood (not recorded which). These receptors were taken from a woman aged 40 to 50 who had recovered from COVID-19. The conserved cysteine and the conserved F or W are not part of the CDR3 here.

v_call	j_call	cdr3_aa
TRBV20-1	TRBJ2-7	SAPNYEQY
TRBV9	TRBJ2-2	ASSATFFGSQTGELF
TRBV28	TRBJ1-4	ASGSGTMGEKLF
TRBV5-1	TRBJ1-2	ASISGDGYT
TRBV29-1	TRBJ1-1	SVADRGYTEAF
TRBV10-3	TRBJ1-6	AIRPGVYNSPLH
TRBV14	TRBJ2-1	ASSNRGYGGFEQF
TRBV11-3	TRBJ2-3	ASSFRGKGTDTQY
TRBV4-3	TRBJ2-1	ASSSQAGTSGIYEQF
TRBV18	TRBJ1-2	ASSPRTGNTLNYGYT
TRBV7-6	TRBJ2-1	ASSSGVSYNEQF
TRBV2	TRBJ1-4	ASSGDRGATNEKLF
TRBV7-8	TRBJ1-4	ASSLGQGTTNEKLF
TRBV5-1	TRBJ2-1	ASSLVTGQGANEQF
TRBV5-1	TRBJ2-5	ASALGGQGWETQY
TRBV13	TRBJ2-7	ASSPKKGNSYEQY
TRBV4-3	TRBJ1-2	ASSQRRDRANYGYT
TRBV28	TRBJ1-6	ASSFGKRGNNSPLH
TRBV11-2	TRBJ2-1	ASSRLTGSSEQF
TRBV27	TRBJ2-5	ASSSARTGGTQY
TRBV6-1	TRBJ2-3	ASSERVGREGY
TRBV2	TRBJ2-5	ASSVDFTETQY
TRBV6-2/TRBV6-3	TRBJ2-1	ASSYPAVAGGHEQF
TRBV6-1	TRBJ1-6	ASSEFFGDSPLH
TRBV11-2	TRBJ1-2	ASSSRGTGDYGYT
TRBV6-2/TRBV6-3	TRBJ2-3	ASSYSRGRQDTQY
TRBV7-2	TRBJ2-2	ASRRGAVNTGELF
TRBV6-5	TRBJ2-3	ASSYSGLDTQY
TRBV4-1	TRBJ2-7	ASSHPTGSYEQY
TRBV28	TRBJ2-1	ASSPYGTSGNEQF
TRBV4-3	TRBJ1-2	ASSQDPRKSNYGYT
TRBV5-1	TRBJ2-5	ASSLAPGGGLETQY
TRBV2	TRBJ2-2	ASSRDSSTGELF
TRBV13	TRBJ1-2	ASSLQGNYGYT
TRBV29-1	TRBJ2-1	SANVAGGDYYNEQF
TRBV18	TRBJ2-1	ASSRTQSSYNEQF
TRBV7-8	TRBJ2-5	ASSLTGGWETQY
TRBV3-1/TRBV3-2	TRBJ2-1	ASSQEWSGRGGYNEQF
TRBV28	TRBJ1-4	ASRGQNNEKLF
TRBV10-3	TRBJ1-3	AISGAGTEQNTIY
TRBV24-1	TRBJ2-1	ATSEGGLAEQF
TRBV7-2	TRBJ2-5	ASSKTGGVETQY
TRBV28	TRBJ1-1	ASSASGGRDTEAF
TRBV5-8	TRBJ1-1	ASSLTHNSGAF
TRBV10-2	TRBJ2-5	ASSPGRHGETQY